The 19 T cell receptor beta chains listed next were all sequenced from one sample in a study of spatial heterogeneity in lung cancer. Time point meaning: blood at routine non-recurrence follow-up after resection. TCRdb reanalysed the 5' RACE reads using MiXCR and keeps one entry per CDR3 protein. This sample yields over 15,000 distinct CDR3 sequences, of which about 18% are seen a single time; over 5% belongs to the top ten. This specimen consisted of PBMCs, obtained at follow-up. The receptor set was obtained from a male donor with early-stage non-small cell lung cancer.

This clonotype has only a few counts. The J gene is TRBJ2-7, the V gene TRBV27, with 8 nucleotides matching TRBD1. CDR3 length: 13 amino acids. V shed 6 bases, J shed 4 bases, and the junction held 5 bases outside the gene matches. Germline V gene data show CDR1 as MNHEY and CDR2 as SMNVEV (reference sequence). CDR3 region: CASSLTGAYEQYF. CDR3 nucleotide sequence: TGTGCCAGCAGCCTGACAGGGGCGTACGAGCAGTACTTC.

The rearrangement joins TRBV5-1 to TRBJ1-1; TRBD1 matches at 9 bases. The length of the CDR3 is 17 residues. Germline V CDR1 and CDR2: SGHRS, YFSETQ. V lost 4 bases and J lost 0; bases outside the gene matches: 10. The CDR3: CASSPGTGMNMNTEAFF. CDR3 coding DNA: TGCGCCAGCAGCCCCGGGACAGGGATGAATATGAACACTGAAGCTTTCTTT.

This clonotype came up many times. For the CDR3, the DNA is TGCGCCAGCAGCCTGATAGCGGGTTCCACAGATACGCAGTATTTT. Amino acids: CASSLIAGSTDTQYF. The chain carries TRBV5-1 and TRBJ2-3; 7 nucleotides align to TRBD2. The V gene's germline CDR1 is SGHRS and CDR2 YFSETQ. With 4 bases clipped from V and 2 bases from J, the junction kept 7 bases outside the gene matches. This CDR3 is built from 15 residues.

J is TRBJ2-1 and V is TRBV7-2; TRBD1 aligns across 9 bases. Germline loops: CDR1 SGHTA, CDR2 FQGNSA. The length of the CDR3 is 14 residues. J was trimmed by 9 bases and V by 3 bases; bases with no gene match: 6. CDR3 amino acids: CASSLGQGRGEQFF. CDR3 sequence (DNA): TGTGCCAGCAGCTTGGGACAGGGAAGAGGTGAGCAGTTCTTC.

This clonotype appeared once. The chain is built from TRBV10-3 and TRBJ2-7; D unresolved. From germline, CDR1 is ENHRY and CDR2 SYGVKD. The V end was cut by 2 bases, the J end by 1 base, with 15 bases between. The CDR3 contains 16 residues. The CDR3 loop reads CAISEPTGLKSYEQYF. The CDR3 nucleotides read TGTGCCATCAGTGAGCCAACCGGTCTGAAATCCTACGAGCAGTACTTC.

This clonotype showed up many times. V and J are TRBV3-1 and TRBJ1-2; D unresolved. This CDR3 contains 13 residues. Germline V gives CDR1 LGHDT, CDR2 YNNKEL (reference sequence). Trimming took 4 bases from V and 6 from J, leaving 12 bases between them. The chain's CDR3 is CASSLKVRNGYTF. The CDR3, as DNA: TGTGCCAGCAGCCTAAAGGTCAGGAATGGCTACACCTTC.

This clonotype was seen at least ten times. The V gene is TRBV7-8, the J gene TRBJ2-1; 7 nucleotides agree with TRBD2. CDR1 and CDR2 (germline): SGHVS, FQNEAQ. After removal of 4 bases from V and 0 bases from J, the junction contained 15 bases not matched to a gene. CDR3 size: 19 residues. This chain's CDR3 is CASSSGGYSGGSSYNEQFF. CDR3 in DNA: TGTGCCAGCAGCTCGGGTGGTTATTCCGGGGGGAGCTCCTACAATGAGCAGTTCTTC.

Within the sample, this clonotype is medium-sized. V and J are TRBV20-1 and TRBJ2-1, with D unclear. The CDR3 has 13 amino acids. The germline gives CDR1 DFQATT, CDR2 SNEGSKA (reference sequence). V was trimmed by 4 bases and J by 4 bases, leaving 11 bases between them. The CDR3 spells CSAILNNYNEQFF. CDR3 in DNA: TGCAGTGCTATATTGAACAATTACAATGAGCAGTTCTTC.

This clonotype appeared a few times. The chain joins TRBV11-1 to TRBJ2-7; D uncertain. Looked up from germline, CDR1 is SGHAT and CDR2 is FQDESV (reference sequence). V lost 1 base and J lost 0, with 10 bases in between. The CDR3 extends over 15 amino acids. The CDR3 loop reads CASSLGSFFSYEQYF. The CDR3 DNA is TGTGCCAGCAGCTTAGGTAGTTTTTTCTCCTACGAGCAGTACTTC.

This rearrangement joins TRBV29-1 to TRBJ2-1; D is undetermined. The CDR3 loop spans 12 amino acids. Germline CDR1 and CDR2: SQVTM and ANQGSEA. The V and J ends lost 4 bases and 3 bases respectively, with 7 bases between them. The CDR3 nucleotides read TGCAGCGTTGTCTTCAGCTACAATGAGCAGTTCTTC. Amino acids: CSVVFSYNEQFF.

V and J are TRBV3-1 and TRBJ2-7; TRBD2 aligns across 10 bases. V shed 2 bases, J shed 4 bases, and the junction held 8 bases outside the gene matches. Germline V gene lookup returns CDR1 LGHDT and CDR2 YNNKEL (reference sequence). The CDR3 sequence is 16 residues long. CDR3 amino acids: CASSQFLGLAVYEQYF. In DNA form, the CDR3 reads TGTGCCAGCAGCCAATTTCTCGGACTAGCGGTATACGAGCAGTACTTC.

This clonotype was observed a handful of times. The chain combines TRBV20-1 with TRBJ2-5; maybe TRBD2 (7 bases). The CDR3 has 14 residues. Trimming removed 0 bases at V and 13 bases at J, with 21 bases between. Germline V gene lookup returns CDR1 DFQATT and CDR2 SNEGSKA (reference sequence). This chain's CDR3 is CSARDQAGALTGYF. The CDR3 DNA is TGCAGTGCTAGAGATCAGGCGGGGGCCCTCACAGGGTACTTC.

The chain carries TRBV6-4 and TRBJ2-4; TRBD2 might be the D (5 bases). Looked up from germline, CDR1 is MRHNA and CDR2 is SNTAGT. The V and J ends lost 6 bases and 0 bases respectively, with 15 bases between them. The CDR3 spans 16 residues. For the CDR3, the DNA is TGTGCCAGCAGGTTAAGGGAGCTGTTAGCCAAAAACATTCAGTACTTC. Encoded protein: CASRLRELLAKNIQYF.

By sample fraction, this clonotype is medium-sized (0.01 to 0.1%). The gene calls are TRBV5-1 and TRBJ2-7; TRBD1 matches at 9 bases. CDR3 length: 15 residues. CDR1 is SGHRS, CDR2 YFSETQ, per germline. The V segment lost 3 bases and the J segment 2 bases; nucleotides outside the gene matches: 6. CDR3 in amino acids: CASSSNRGRTYEQYF. For the CDR3, the DNA is TGCGCCAGCAGCTCCAACAGGGGGCGCACCTACGAGCAGTACTTC.

The CDR3 region is CASTGASGTHEQFF. CDR3 DNA sequence: TGTGCCAGCACAGGCGCTAGCGGGACCCATGAGCAGTTCTTC. The rearrangement joins TRBV12-3 or TRBV12-4 to TRBJ2-1, with 9 bases fitting TRBD2. The CDR3 runs 14 residues. Trimming at V came to 7 bases and at J to 8 bases, leaving 9 bases not matched to a gene.

In its sample, this clonotype is medium-sized (0.01 to 0.1%). The chain links TRBV20-1 to TRBJ1-1, with TRBD1 matching 7 bases. V lost 4 bases and J lost 7; bases outside the gene matches: 12. Looked up from germline, CDR1 is DFQATT and CDR2 is SNEGSKA (reference sequence). This CDR3 is built from 14 residues. As DNA, the CDR3 is TGCAGTGCTAACCCAGATCGACAGGGTGGTGAAGCTTTCTTT. Translating it yields CSANPDRQGGEAFF.

By its share, this clonotype is medium-sized. DNA for the CDR3: TGCAGCGCACACAGGGGGCAAGAGACCCAGTACTTC. Translation gives CSAHRGQETQYF. The chain employs TRBV29-1 and TRBJ2-5, with TRBD1 matching over 8 bases. The junction had 3 bases not matched to a gene; V was cut back by 7 bases and J by 2 bases. Germline CDR1 and CDR2: SQVTM and ANQGSEA. CDR3 length equals 12 residues. The variable domain in full, completed from reference TRBV29-1 and TRBJ2-5, reads SAVISQKPSRDICQRGTSLTIQCQVDSQVTMMFWYRQQPGQSLTLIATANQGSEATYESGFVIDKFPISRPNLTFSTLTVSNMSPEDSSIYLCSAHRGQETQYFGPGTRLLVL.

About this clonotype: A read error may produce the germline difference seen at one junction end. CDR3 DNA sequence: TGTGCCAGCAGTTCATCGTGGCGAACTAATGAAAAACTGCTTTTT. Its translation is CASSSSWRTNEKLLF. The rearrangement joins TRBV6-6 to TRBJ1-4; D is unresolved. CDR3 size: 15 residues. CDR1 and CDR2 (germline): MNHNY, SVGAGI (reference sequence).

This clonotype was counted many times. The chain uses TRBV5-4 and TRBJ2-5; TRBD2 agrees at 9 bases. Unmatched junction bases numbered 11, after V lost 9 bases and J lost 5 bases. The CDR3 consists of 14 residues. Germline V CDR1 and CDR2: SGHNT, YYREEE (reference sequence). The CDR3 protein is CATVRGGGAETQYF. The DNA for the CDR3 is TGTGCCACCGTCCGGGGCGGGGGGGCGGAGACCCAGTACTTC.